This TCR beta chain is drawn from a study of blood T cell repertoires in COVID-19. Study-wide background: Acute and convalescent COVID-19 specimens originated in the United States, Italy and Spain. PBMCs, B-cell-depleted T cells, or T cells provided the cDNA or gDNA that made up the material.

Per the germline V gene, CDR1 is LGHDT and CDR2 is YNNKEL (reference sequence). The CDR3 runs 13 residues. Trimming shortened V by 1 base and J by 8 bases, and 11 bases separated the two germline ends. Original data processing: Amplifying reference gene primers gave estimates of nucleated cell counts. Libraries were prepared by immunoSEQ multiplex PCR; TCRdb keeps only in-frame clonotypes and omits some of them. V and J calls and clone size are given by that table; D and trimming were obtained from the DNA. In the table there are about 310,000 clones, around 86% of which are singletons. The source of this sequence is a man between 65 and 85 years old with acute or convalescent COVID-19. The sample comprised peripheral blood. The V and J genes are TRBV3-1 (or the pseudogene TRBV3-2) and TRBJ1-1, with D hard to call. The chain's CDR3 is CASSQGPNGEAFF. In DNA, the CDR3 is TGTGCCAGCAGCCAAGGTCCGAACGGGGAAGCTTTCTTT.